This note documents a single T cell receptor (beta chain) sequence. Its antigen is unknown. PCR amplification relied on 60 Vbeta primers (plus 13 Jbeta primers). Sequenced by immunoSEQ multiplex PCR; TCRdb stores in-frame clones only, minus some. The table records roughly 120,000 clones, approximately 80% of them present only once. The sample originates from a study of cytomegalovirus exposure and HLA in healthy donors. J gave up 8 bases and V 3 bases, and 9 bases lay outside the gene matches. Germline values: CDR1 LNHNV, CDR2 YYDKDF (reference sequence). The CDR3 has 15 residues. Study observations and caveats: Only CMV serostatus was available as immune exposure information.

Sample: PBMCs. The TCR originated in a human donor in good health. V usage is TRBV15 and J usage is TRBJ1-4, with 7 bases identical to TRBD1. CDR3 loop: CATSSAKGAGEKLFF. The DNA of the CDR3 is TGTGCCACCAGCAGTGCAAAGGGGGCAGGGGAAAAACTGTTTTTT.